This entry describes one TCR beta chain. The antigen remains undetermined. This record comes from a study of CD8+ T cells in alopecia areata. TCR sequencing used cDNA made by reverse transcription of extracted RNA. TCRdb's table, derived via immunoSEQ multiplex PCR, lists solely in-frame clones and lacks some. The sample yields around 200,000 clones, approximately 53% seen once. Study-wide results and caveats: When scalp samples are sequenced, resident alphabeta T cells of normal skin are also captured.

Treatment of the sample: oral pan-JAK inhibitor, 5-10 mg twice daily. Lesional scalp tissue (obtained by punch biopsy) and peripheral blood were collected from alopecia areata patients. The TCR was taken from a human donor with alopecia areata. This specimen was CD8+ T cells sorted from blood, taken at week 24, from a patient treated with tofacitinib.

The CDR3 region has the DNA TGTGCCATCGGAGGGGGGAATGAGCAGTTCTTC. Amino acid sequence: CAIGGGNEQFF. The chain carries TRBV10-3 and TRBJ2-1; D possibly uses TRBD1 or TRBD2 (6 bases each). Trimming pared 8 bases from V and 7 bases from J, leaving 9 bases between. Per germline, CDR1 ENHRY and CDR2 SYGVKD. CDR3 length: 11 amino acids.